What follows are 19 T cell receptor beta chains derived from one specimen sequenced in a study of blood T cells in healthy people across ages. Next came a second PCR, run for roughly 6 to 11 cycles, which used a sample-barcoded 5' primer along with a J-beta primer mix. In TCRdb, the 5' RACE reads were re-called with MiXCR into one record per CDR3 protein. The sample holds 800,000 to 950,000 distinct CDR3 sequences, just under 30% seen once. This same sample was also part of a study on T cells of mothers and their children.

The sample taken for sequencing was blood. The receptors stem from a woman aged 40 to 49 in good health.

V gene TRBV7-2 combines with J gene TRBJ1-4; a weak D match, TRBD1 (5 bases). This CDR3 contains 12 residues. Trimming took off 1 base at V and 15 bases at J, with 12 bases between the two ends. CDR1 is SGHTA and CDR2 is FQGNSA in the germline V gene. CDR3 loop: CASSLGDSQVFF. The CDR3 DNA reads as TGTGCCAGCAGCTTAGGAGACAGCCAGGTGTTTTTT. Full variable domain (remainder filled in from reference TRBV7-2 and TRBJ1-4): GAGVSQSPSNKVTEKGKDVELRCDPISGHTALYWYRQSLGQGLEFLIYFQGNSAPDKSGLPSDRFSAERTGGSVSTLTIQRTQQEDSAVYLCASSLGDSQVFFGSGTQLSVL.

This clonotype was found a few times. The chain joins TRBV27 to TRBJ1-5, with D unclear. This CDR3 has 14 residues. V was cut by 6 bases and J by 3 bases, with 12 bases left in between. The germline gives CDR1 MNHEY, CDR2 SMNVEV (reference sequence). The DNA of the CDR3 is TGTGCCAGCAGCGCCCCGGGCCTCAATCAGCCCCAGCATTTT. This translates into CASSAPGLNQPQHF.

The rearrangement uses TRBV21-1 and TRBJ2-7; TRBD1, the D gene given by the table, was not confirmed from the DNA. TRBV21-1 is shown as a pseudogene. This CDR3 is 15 amino acids long. The CDR3 reads CASSSGDGFSYEQYF. The CDR3 region has the DNA TGTGCCAGCAGCTCGGGGGACGGATTCTCCTACGAGCAGTACTTC.

Note on this clonotype: A read error may explain this, as a much larger clone is one base away. The V and J genes are TRBV7-2 and TRBJ1-2; 9 bases are shared with TRBD1. Germline CDR1 reads SGHTA; CDR2 reads FQGNSA. This CDR3 has 17 residues. The CDR3, as DNA: TGTGCCAACAGCTCCGGGACAGGGAACCTCCGTAACTATGGCTACACCTTC. Protein sequence: CANSSGTGNLRNYGYTF.

CDR3 bases: TGTGCCAGCATGACAGGTAGCTACGAGCAGTACTTC. As protein: CASMTGSYEQYF. This chain links TRBV6-2 or TRBV6-3 with TRBJ2-7, with D perhaps TRBD1 (6 bases). With 7 bases removed from V and 3 bases from J, the gap between germline ends came to 10 bases. Germline V gene sequence: CDR1 MNHEY, CDR2 SVGEGT. This CDR3 has 12 residues.

J is TRBJ2-2 and V is TRBV29-1; the match to TRBD1 covers 7 bases. The germline V gene encodes CDR1 SQVTM and CDR2 ANQGSEA. The V segment lost 7 bases and the J segment 0 bases; nucleotides outside the gene matches: 2. The length of the CDR3 is 13 residues. The CDR3 sequence is CSGGQPNTGELFF. CDR3 sequence (DNA): TGCAGCGGGGGACAGCCGAACACCGGGGAGCTGTTTTTT.

The table lists this clonotype with many counts. The chain uses TRBV29-1 and TRBJ2-6; D is perhaps TRBD2 (6 bases). CDR3 length: 13 residues. Between the trimmed V and J ends, which lost 6 bases and 2 bases, there was a span of 8 bases. Germline V gene data show CDR1 as SQVTM and CDR2 as ANQGSEA. The CDR3 DNA sequence: TGCAGCGTGCGGGGAACTGGGGCCAACGTCCTGACTTTC. Encoded protein: CSVRGTGANVLTF.

This clonotype has a count of ten or more. The chain couples TRBV10-3 to TRBJ2-3, with TRBD2 matching 8 bases. Germline trimming cut 0 bases from V and 0 bases from J; bases unmatched to any gene: 5. The CDR3 length is 17 residues. Germline values: CDR1 ENHRY, CDR2 SYGVKD. Here the CDR3 reads CAISESPSGSSTDTQYF. In nucleotides, the CDR3 is TGTGCCATCAGTGAGTCCCCTAGCGGGTCTAGCACAGATACGCAGTATTTT.

As regards this clonotype: This sequence may be a read error, since a much larger clone differs from it by one base. The chain joins TRBV25-1 to TRBJ1-1, with TRBD1 matching over 9 bases. Germline V gene lookup returns CDR1 MGHDK and CDR2 SYGVNS. This CDR3 is built from 13 residues. J lost 10 bases, V lost 6 bases, and 9 bases had no gene match. The CDR3 loop is CASRAGQGLGAFF. In nucleotides, the CDR3 is TGTGCCAGCAGGGCGGGACAGGGTCTTGGAGCTTTCTTT.

The genes are TRBV7-9 and TRBJ2-1, with D uncertain. With the DNA end fitting TRBJ2-7 better, the J assignment may be wrong. The germline gives CDR1 SEHNR, CDR2 FQNEAQ (reference sequence). The CDR3 totals 14 residues. DNA for the CDR3: TGTGCCAGCAGCTTATCATTGTCTAGGAATGAGCAGTACTTC. It is translated as CASSLSLSRNEQYF.

This clonotype was counted a few times. The chain joins TRBV19 to TRBJ1-5; D might be TRBD1 (5 bases). V shed 4 bases and J shed 3 bases, with 16 bases lying between them. CDR1 and CDR2 from the germline V gene are LNHDA and SQIVND (reference sequence). The CDR3 contains 16 residues. For the CDR3, the DNA is TGTGCCAGTAGTAAGGAGGGGTTTACGTACAATCAGCCCCAGCATTTT. Its protein product is CASSKEGFTYNQPQHF.

This chain uses TRBV20-1 with TRBJ2-4, with D perhaps TRBD1 (5 bases). Trimming pared 1 base from V and 2 bases from J, leaving 18 bases between. In germline, CDR1 is DFQATT, CDR2 SNEGSKA (reference sequence). The CDR3 is made up of 17 amino acids. The CDR3 nucleotides are TGCAGTGCTAGAGCGGTCGCAGGGCAAGGACCCAAAAACATTCAGTACTTC. This translates into CSARAVAGQGPKNIQYF.

The table lists this clonotype with many counts. The V call is TRBV5-1, the J call TRBJ2-3; the D gene is possibly TRBD1 (5 bases). The germline V and J ends were trimmed by 0 bases and 2 bases, with 7 bases remaining between them. The CDR3 covers 14 residues. Germline V CDR1 and CDR2: SGHRS, YFSETQ. The CDR3 region has the DNA TGCGCCAGCAGCTTGGAGGGGAACACAGATACGCAGTATTTT. Translation gives CASSLEGNTDTQYF. The whole variable domain, filled in from reference TRBV5-1 and TRBJ2-3, reads KAGVTQTPRYLIKTRGQQVTLSCSPISGHRSVSWYQQTPGQGLQFLFEYFSETQRNKGNFPGRFSGRQFSNSRSEMNVSTLELGDSALYLCASSLEGNTDTQYFGPGTRLTVL.

The V call is TRBV5-8, the J call TRBJ2-4, with D maybe TRBD2 (5 bases). V was cut by 4 bases and J by 8 bases, with 10 bases left in between. CDR3 length equals 12 residues. Germline CDR1 and CDR2: SGHTS and YDEGEE. The CDR3, as DNA: TGTGCCAGCAGCCCGACCGGGGACATTCAGTACTTC. This translates into CASSPTGDIQYF.

The chain has TRBV5-1 and TRBJ2-4; TRBD1 might be the D (6 bases). The closer fit of TRBJ2-7 to the DNA end suggests the J call may be wrong. CDR1 is SGHRS, CDR2 YFSETQ, per germline. The CDR3 is 14 amino acids. DNA for the CDR3: TGCGCCAGCAGCCCGGTGAACAGGGTCCACGAGCAGTACTTC. Encoded protein: CASSPVNRVHEQYF.

This chain uses TRBV11-2 with TRBJ2-5, with a weak D call TRBD1 (6 bases). The CDR3 loop spans 16 amino acids. From germline, CDR1 is SGHAT and CDR2 FQNNGV. V lost 5 bases to trimming and J lost 5 bases, with 21 bases between them. Here the CDR3 reads CASSLGPPGAIETQYF. The CDR3 nucleotides read TGTGCCAGCAGCCTGGGCCCGCCAGGGGCAATTGAGACCCAGTACTTC.

The sample holds a few counts of this clonotype. The chain employs TRBV2 and TRBJ2-1; a weak D match, TRBD2 (5 bases). Germline V gives CDR1 SNHLY, CDR2 FYNNEI. Trimming shortened V by 1 base and J by 9 bases, and 10 bases separated the two germline ends. There are 13 residues in the CDR3. This CDR3 is CASSEVMRVEQFF. The CDR3, as DNA: TGTGCCAGCAGTGAAGTTATGCGGGTTGAGCAGTTCTTC.

The sample holds one count of this clonotype. V and J are TRBV10-3 and TRBJ1-1, with TRBD1 as a possible D gene (5 bases). Germline V gene sequence: CDR1 ENHRY, CDR2 SYGVKD. V lost 0 bases, J lost 1 base, and 15 bases lay in between. The CDR3 sequence is 17 residues long. CDR3 bases: TGTGCCATCAGTGAGTCGCCAGGAGAGGGGAAGAACACTGAAGCTTTCTTT. Protein product: CAISESPGEGKNTEAFF.

On this clonotype itself: A much larger clone is a single base away; this may be a read error. This rearrangement joins TRBV7-3 to TRBJ2-5, with D hard to call. Per germline, CDR1 SGHTA and CDR2 FQGTGA. The CDR3 extends over 16 amino acids. The CDR3 DNA reads TGTGCCGGCAGCTTAGGCGCGCGAGGACCCCAAGAGACCCAGTACTTC. This sequence encodes CAGSLGARGPQETQYF.